This TCR beta chain was recovered during a study of CXCR3-negative and CXCR3-positive naive CD8 T cells. Overall study: Roughly 1.5 +/- 0.3 million TRB reads came from each library, giving about 150 million in total.

In germline, CDR1 is MGHRA, CDR2 YSYEKL. The CDR3 sequence is 16 residues long. The libraries of TRB cDNA were prepared using 5' RACE with UMI labels. TCRdb reworked the 5' RACE reads into one entry per CDR3 protein, no DNA. The sample data list 100,000 to 150,000 distinct CDR3 sequences. The naive CD8+ gate required CD45RO-CCR7+CD27+CD95- phenotype. Specimen: naive CXCR3- CD8+ T cells from blood. Subset indicated: CD45RO-CCR7+CD27+CD95- naive CD8+ T cells lacking CXCR3 (TNR3-). This rearrangement joins TRBV4-1 to TRBJ2-7. This clonotype was sampled from a human donor in good health. Some clones in this sample may be carry-over from other donors' samples. CDR3 sequence reads: CASSQEMGSSSYEQYF.